The subject of this entry is one T cell receptor beta chain. Its antigen is unknown. Germline CDR1 SGHKS, CDR2 YYEKEE (reference sequence). This CDR3 is 16 amino acids long. Deletions cut 1 base from V and 0 bases from J, with 8 bases between. Sequencing used immunoSEQ multiplex PCR; TCRdb keeps in-frame clones, though not all of them. The data hold around 33,000 clones, with nearly 90% observed a single time. This record belongs to a study of a mutant IDH1 vaccine in newly diagnosed glioma. Study background: Across weeks 1, 3, 5, 7, 11, 15, 19 and 23, patients received a vaccination each time, eight in all. Vaccination began 4-6 weeks post radiotherapy alone, or with temozolomide cycles.

This sample's time point: week 11, during vaccination. Vaccination used 300 ug of mutant IDH1 20-mer peptide per dose, with topical imiquimod. Each tumor in the donors was a new WHO grade 3 or 4 astrocytoma, IDH1-mutant and ATRX-lost. The chain recombines TRBV5-5 with TRBJ1-6; D may be TRBD1 (5 bases). The sequenced sample was PBMCs, obtained from a glioma patient whose treatment included an IDH1 peptide vaccine. The TCR originated in a man aged 18 to 29 with glioma. The CDR3, as DNA: TGTGCCAGCAGCTTGTCTGACAGCTCCTATAATTCACCCCTCCACTTT. Its protein product is CASSLSDSSYNSPLHF.